This T cell receptor beta chain was recorded in a study of T cells in women clearing cervical HPV infection. CDR1 and CDR2 (germline): SNHLY, FYNNEI. The J segment lost 7 bases and the V segment lost 4 bases, leaving 4 bases of the junction unmatched. The CDR3 loop spans 14 amino acids. The protocol was immunoSEQ multiplex PCR, while the TCRdb copy is restricted to in-frame clones and leaves out a portion. The repertoire shows 15,000 to 20,000 clones; the top ten hold about 16%. With respect to this clone: The read terminates 3 residues ahead of where the CDR3 ends, so the germline J gene completes it.

Sequencing was carried out using blood buffy coat. The receptor was isolated from a woman aged 18-69 years with a cervical HPV16 infection that either progressed to CIN3+ or cleared (not recorded which). V and J are TRBV2 and TRBJ1-6; 7 bases fit TRBD1. CDR3 sequence reads: CASSAGTENSPLHF. Incomplete CDR3 DNA: TGTGCCAGCAGTGCTGGGACAGAAAATTCACCC.